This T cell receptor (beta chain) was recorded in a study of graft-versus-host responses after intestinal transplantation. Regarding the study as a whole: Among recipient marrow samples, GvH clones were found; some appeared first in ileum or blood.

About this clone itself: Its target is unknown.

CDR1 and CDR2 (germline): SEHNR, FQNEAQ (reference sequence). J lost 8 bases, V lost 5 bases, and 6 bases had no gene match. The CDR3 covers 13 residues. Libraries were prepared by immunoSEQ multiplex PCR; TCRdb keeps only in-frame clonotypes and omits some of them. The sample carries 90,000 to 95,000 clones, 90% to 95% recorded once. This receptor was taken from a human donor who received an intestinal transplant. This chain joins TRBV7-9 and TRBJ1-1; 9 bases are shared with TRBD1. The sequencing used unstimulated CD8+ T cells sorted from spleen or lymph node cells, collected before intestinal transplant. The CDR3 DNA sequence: TGTGCCAGCAGCCCGGGACAGGGTGGGGAAGCTTTCTTT. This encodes CASSPGQGGEAFF. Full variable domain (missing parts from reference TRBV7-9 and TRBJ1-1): DTGVSQNPRHKITKRGQNVTFRCDPISEHNRLYWYRQTLGQGPEFLTYFQNEAQLEKSRLLSDRFSAERPKGSFSTLEIQRTEQGDSAMYLCASSPGQGGEAFFGQGTRLTVV.